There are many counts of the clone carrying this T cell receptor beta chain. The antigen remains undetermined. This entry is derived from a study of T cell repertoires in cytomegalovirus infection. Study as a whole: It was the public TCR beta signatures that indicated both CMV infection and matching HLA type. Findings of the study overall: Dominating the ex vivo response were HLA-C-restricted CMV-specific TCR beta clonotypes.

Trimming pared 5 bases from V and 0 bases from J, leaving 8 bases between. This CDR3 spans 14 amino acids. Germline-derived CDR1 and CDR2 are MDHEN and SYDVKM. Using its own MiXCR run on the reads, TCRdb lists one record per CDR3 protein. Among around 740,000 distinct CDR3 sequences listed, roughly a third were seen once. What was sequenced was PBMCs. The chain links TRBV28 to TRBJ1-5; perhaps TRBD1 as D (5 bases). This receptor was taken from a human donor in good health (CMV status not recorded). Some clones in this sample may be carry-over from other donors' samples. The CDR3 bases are TGTGCCAGCAGTCGTGACAGTAGCAATCAGCCCCAGCATTTT. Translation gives CASSRDSSNQPQHF.